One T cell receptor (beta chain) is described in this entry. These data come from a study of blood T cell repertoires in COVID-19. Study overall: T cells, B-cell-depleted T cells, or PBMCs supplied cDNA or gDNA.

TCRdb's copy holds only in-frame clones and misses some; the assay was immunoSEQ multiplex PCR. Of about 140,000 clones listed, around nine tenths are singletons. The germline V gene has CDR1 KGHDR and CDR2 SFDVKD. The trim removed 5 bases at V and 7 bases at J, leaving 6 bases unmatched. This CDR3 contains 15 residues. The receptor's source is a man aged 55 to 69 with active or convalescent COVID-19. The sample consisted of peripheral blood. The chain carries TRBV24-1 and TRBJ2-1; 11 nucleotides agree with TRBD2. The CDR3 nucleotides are TGTGCCACCAGTGTCCCTAGCGGGAGGAAGAATGAGCAGTTCTTC. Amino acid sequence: CATSVPSGRKNEQFF.